This T cell receptor beta chain was obtained from a study of cytomegalovirus exposure and HLA in healthy donors. Trimming stripped 4 bases from V and 4 bases from J, with 18 bases between. This CDR3 is built from 16 residues. Germline assignment: CDR1 MNHEY and CDR2 SVGAGI. PCR involved 60 Vbeta and 13 Jbeta primers. Profiled with immunoSEQ multiplex PCR; TCRdb holds only in-frame clones, not every one. The sample shows approximately 100,000 clones, under 75% of them seen only once. V gene TRBV6-5 combines with J gene TRBJ2-3; D possibly corresponds to TRBD2 (7 bases). The receptor was derived from a female donor in good health and CMV-seronegative. The specimen sequenced was PBMCs. CDR3 sequence reads: CASSSRGGRESDTQYF. In DNA form, the CDR3 reads TGTGCCAGCAGTTCAAGGGGGGGGCGCGAATCAGATACGCAGTATTTT.